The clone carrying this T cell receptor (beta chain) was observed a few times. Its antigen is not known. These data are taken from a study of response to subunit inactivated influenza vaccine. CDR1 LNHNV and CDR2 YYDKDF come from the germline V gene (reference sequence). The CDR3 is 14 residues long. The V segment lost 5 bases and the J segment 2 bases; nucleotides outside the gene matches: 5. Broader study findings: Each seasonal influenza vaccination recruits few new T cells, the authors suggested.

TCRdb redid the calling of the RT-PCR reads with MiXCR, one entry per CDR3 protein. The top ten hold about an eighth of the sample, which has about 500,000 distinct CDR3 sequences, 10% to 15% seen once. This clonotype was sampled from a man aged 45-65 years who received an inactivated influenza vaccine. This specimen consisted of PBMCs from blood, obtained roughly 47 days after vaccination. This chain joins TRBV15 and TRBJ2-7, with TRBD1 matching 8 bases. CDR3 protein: CATSPGGRPYEQYF. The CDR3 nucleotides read TGTGCCACCAGCCCAGGGGGCCGTCCCTACGAGCAGTACTTC.